A selection of T cell receptor beta chains follows, all from one sample in a study of T cells in Graves' hyperthyroidism and ophthalmopathy. TCRdb re-called the multiplex PCR reads through MiXCR, storing one row per CDR3 protein. The sample shows about 640,000 distinct CDR3 sequences, around 20% of them seen only once. The sequenced sample was blood. Receptors were obtained from a man in his thirties or forties with Graves' ophthalmopathy. The CDR3 runs from the conserved cysteine through the conserved F or W. A D gene is named only where the DNA matches it firmly. The listing skips clone size in some rows; elsewhere it reads once, few, many or a size class.

j_call	d_call	clone_size	v_call	cdr3_nt	cdr3_aa
TRBJ1-1	.	few	TRBV28	TGTGCCTGCTGGGGGGGGGACACTGAAGCTTTCTTT	CACWGGDTEAFF
TRBJ2-3	.	.	TRBV12-3/TRBV12-4	TGTGCCAGCAGTCCCGGGACGGGTTCTTACACAGATACGCAGTATTTT	CASSPGTGSYTDTQYF
TRBJ2-2	.	many	TRBV28	TGTGCCAGCAGTTTTGGGGCGTACGGGGGATCCGGGGAGCTGTTTTTT	CASSFGAYGGSGELFF
TRBJ1-6	.	.	TRBV3-1	TGTGCCAGCAGCCAAGAGGGTCTGGGTTCACCCCTCCACTTT	CASSQEGLGSPLHF
TRBJ1-1	.	few	TRBV9	TGTGCCAGCAGCTCCTCCGGGACGACCGGAGCTTTCTTT	CASSSSGTTGAFF
TRBJ2-3	.	many	TRBV2	TGTGCCAGCAGTAAGACCCCCCGCCCCCCAGCAGATACGCAGTATTTT	CASSKTPRPPADTQYF
TRBJ1-3	.	many	TRBV6-5	TGTGCCAGCAGTTACTCGGGGATCTCGCCGGCGGGAAACACCATATATTTT	CASSYSGISPAGNTIYF
TRBJ1-2	.	few	TRBV27	TGTGCCAGCAGAAAGACAGAGGCTCCCCAATATGGCTACACCTTC	CASRKTEAPQYGYTF
TRBJ1-2	.	.	TRBV4-1	TGCGCCAGCAGCCAAGTGTTCCGGACGTCCAAAAAGTTCGACGGCTACACCTTC	CASSQVFRTSKKFDGYTF
TRBJ1-2	.	.	TRBV12-3/TRBV12-4	TGTGCCAGCAGTTCGGACCTAGGAGGCTACACCTTC	CASSSDLGGYTF
TRBJ2-1	TRBD2	.	TRBV27	TGTGCCAGCAGTTCCTCCTTGGGCGGGAGGGTCCGGGGGAAGCAGTTCTTC	CASSSSLGGRVRGKQFF
TRBJ2-7	TRBD2	.	TRBV6-1	TGTGCCAGCACCCGGGAGGGAAGGGAGCAGTACTTC	CASTREGREQYF
TRBJ2-1	TRBD1	many	TRBV12-3/TRBV12-4	TGTGCCAGCACACAGGGGGCGGGTGAGCAGTTCTTC	CASTQGAGEQFF
TRBJ2-5	TRBD2	.	TRBV27	TGTGCCAGCAGAGAGGGACTAGCGGGAGCAGAGACCCAGTACTTC	CASREGLAGAETQYF
TRBJ1-2	TRBD1	once	TRBV4-1	TGCGCCAGCAGCCCGGGACAGGGCCCACTTAACTATGGCTACACCTTC	CASSPGQGPLNYGYTF
TRBJ1-2	.	many	TRBV28	TGTGCCAGCAGTTTAAAAGACTATGGCTACACCTTC	CASSLKDYGYTF
TRBJ2-6	.	few	TRBV20-1	TGCAGTGCTCTCTACGAAGGAGCCGTCGGCGTCCTGACTTTC	CSALYEGAVGVLTF
TRBJ1-6	.	.	TRBV6-1	TGTGCCAGCAACGGGGCTGAGATTGGCTCACCCCTCCACTTT	CASNGAEIGSPLHF
TRBJ2-7	.	few	TRBV3-1	TGTGCCAGCAGCCGGGTAGAAACCTACGAGCAGTACTTC	CASSRVETYEQYF
TRBJ1-2	.	few	TRBV5-5	TGTGCCAGCAGCTTGGGGACAAGGGACGGCTACACCTTC	CASSLGTRDGYTF
TRBJ1-3	.	.	TRBV28	TGTGCCAGCAGTACCGACTGGAGCTCTGGAAACACCATATATTTT	CASSTDWSSGNTIYF
TRBJ1-5	TRBD1	.	TRBV7-9	TGTGCCAGCAGCTTGGGGACAGGAACCTCCGATAATCAGCCCCAGCATTTT	CASSLGTGTSDNQPQHF
TRBJ2-2	.	.	TRBV3-1	TGTGCCAGCAGCCCACGGGTCGGGCAGGCCGGGGAGCTGTTTTTT	CASSPRVGQAGELFF
TRBJ1-2	.	few	TRBV2	TGTGCCAGCACCAAAATGGTGACGGGGTATGGCTACACCTTC	CASTKMVTGYGYTF
TRBJ1-2	.	few	TRBV5-8	TGCGCCAGCAGCCAAGATGCATGGAATATCGGCTACACCTTC	CASSQDAWNIGYTF
TRBJ2-2	TRBD1	.	TRBV28	TGTGCCAGCAGCGATCCGGGACAGGGGGCGAACACCGGGGAGCTGTTTTTT	CASSDPGQGANTGELFF
TRBJ2-3	.	few	TRBV3-2	TGTGCCAGCAGCCAAGTAGCGGGAGAAGATACGCAGTATTTT	CASSQVAGEDTQYF